These 3 T cell receptor beta chains originate from one sample sequenced in a study of blood T cell repertoires in COVID-19. Sequenced by immunoSEQ multiplex PCR; TCRdb stores in-frame clones only, minus some. The sample lists some 150,000 clones, approximately 80% occurring once. Sequenced sample: peripheral blood. The receptors stem from a human donor in a cohort sampled during active COVID-19.

This chain joins TRBV5-6 and TRBJ1-1, with 10 bases aligning to TRBD1. This CDR3 region has 14 residues. Germline trimming cut 0 bases from V and 5 bases from J; bases unmatched to any gene: 1. CDR1 is SGHDT and CDR2 is YYEEEE in the germline V gene. CDR3 DNA sequence: TGTGCCAGCAGCTTGGCGGACAGGGGGACTGAAGCTTTCTTT. Protein product: CASSLADRGTEAFF.

The J gene is TRBJ2-1, the V gene TRBV9; D perhaps matches TRBD2 (7 bases). The CDR3 loop spans 15 amino acids. In germline, CDR1 is SGDLS, CDR2 YYNGEE. Trimming removed 3 bases at V and 8 bases at J, with 18 bases between. CDR3 nucleotides: TGTGCCAGCAGCGAGGGGGGGACCCAGGGGTATGAGCAGTTCTTC. Encoded protein: CASSEGGTQGYEQFF.

The chain employs TRBV5-1 and TRBJ1-4; the D gene is possibly TRBD1 (6 bases). CDR1 is SGHRS, CDR2 YFSETQ, per germline. V lost 4 bases to trimming and J lost 4 bases, with 14 bases between them. The CDR3 covers 15 residues. Here the CDR3 reads CASSPADSFNEKLFF. For the CDR3, the DNA is TGCGCCAGCAGCCCTGCGGACAGTTTTAATGAAAAACTGTTTTTT.